This TCR beta chain originates from a study of blood T cell repertoires in COVID-19. Assay: immunoSEQ multiplex PCR; the TCRdb copy retains only in-frame clones and omits some. This table holds fewer than 350,000 clones, approximately 88% found once. V was pared by 4 bases and J by 0 bases, with 15 bases of the junction left unmatched. The CDR3 consists of 20 residues. Germline V lookup: CDR1 SGDLS, CDR2 YYNGEE. The receptor's source is a man between 18 and 35 years old with active or convalescent COVID-19. The specimen was peripheral blood. This rearrangement joins TRBV9 to TRBJ2-1, with 11 nucleotides matching TRBD2. This chain's CDR3 is CASSSSGLAVQTSSYNEQFF. The CDR3 bases are TGTGCCAGCAGCAGTTCGGGACTAGCGGTTCAAACAAGCTCCTACAATGAGCAGTTCTTC.